The sequence of this TCR beta chain was determined in a study of cytomegalovirus exposure and HLA in healthy donors. 60 Vbeta and 13 Jbeta primers were used in PCR. Profiled with immunoSEQ multiplex PCR; TCRdb holds only in-frame clones, not every one. The sample has approximately 160,000 clones; about 76% are singletons. Trimming took 5 bases from V and 0 from J, leaving 13 bases between them. CDR1 and CDR2 from the germline V gene are SGHVS and FQNEAQ. The CDR3 has 15 amino acids. The J gene is TRBJ2-5, the V gene TRBV7-8; tentative D call: TRBD1 (5 bases). The sequencing input was PBMCs. The sequence was obtained from a male donor in good health and CMV-seropositive. The CDR3 spells CASSLRRTNQETQYF. CDR3 nucleotide sequence: TGTGCCAGCAGCCTCCGCCGGACAAACCAAGAGACCCAGTACTTC.